The 30 T cell receptor beta chains given below trace back to one sample, sequenced in a study of shared clonotypes between healthy human individuals. Here immunoSEQ multiplex PCR was the method, and the copy in TCRdb shows in-frame clones only, minus some. The sample lists under 1,100,000 clones, about 77% occurring once. Sequenced: memory CD4+ T cells sorted from blood. The subset was: CD45RA-negative fraction. The receptor source for this set is a man aged 18 to 29 in good health.

V and J are TRBV19 and TRBJ2-1; 11 bases map to TRBD2. After removal of 4 bases from V and 7 bases from J, the junction contained 6 bases not matched to a gene. CDR1 is LNHDA, CDR2 SQIVND, per germline (reference sequence). This CDR3 has 15 residues. This CDR3 reads CASSTIAGGPNEQFF. For the CDR3, the DNA is TGTGCCAGTAGTACGATAGCGGGGGGGCCAAATGAGCAGTTCTTC.

The rearrangement joins TRBV7-2 to TRBJ2-2; the D is unclear. The CDR3 consists of 17 residues. V lost 5 bases and J lost 0, with 16 bases in between. Germline CDR1 is SGHTA and CDR2 is FQGNSA. CDR3 region: CASSPYRSGPNTGELFF. The CDR3 region has the DNA TGTGCCAGCAGCCCGTATCGGTCGGGCCCGAACACCGGGGAGCTGTTTTTT.

The J gene is TRBJ2-1, the V gene TRBV15; D is ambiguous. The CDR3 is 15 residues long. Trimming removed 0 bases from V and 7 bases from J, with 13 bases in between. Germline values: CDR1 LNHNV, CDR2 YYDKDF (reference sequence). CDR3 bases: TGTGCCACCAGCAGAGAAGGAGCCGGTAGGAATGAGCAGTTCTTC. Translation gives CATSREGAGRNEQFF.

The chain is built from TRBV25-1 and TRBJ2-3, with D perhaps matching TRBD1 (6 bases). This CDR3 is built from 14 residues. Germline loops: CDR1 MGHDK, CDR2 SYGVNS. V was trimmed by 2 bases and J by 0 bases, leaving 6 bases between them. The DNA for the CDR3 is TGTGCCAGCAGTGAAGGACAGAGCACAGATACGCAGTATTTT. It is translated as CASSEGQSTDTQYF.

The CDR3 here is CASSFPGAALRETQYF. CDR3 DNA sequence: TGTGCCAGCAGCTTCCCAGGGGCCGCCCTTAGGGAGACCCAGTACTTC. The V and J genes are TRBV5-5 and TRBJ2-5; D possibly corresponds to TRBD1 (6 bases). The V and J ends lost 2 bases and 5 bases respectively, with 19 bases between them. The CDR3 loop spans 16 amino acids. Germline V gene lookup returns CDR1 SGHKS and CDR2 YYEKEE (reference sequence).

This chain uses TRBV7-9 with TRBJ1-2; unclear D gene. From germline, CDR1 is SEHNR and CDR2 FQNEAQ (reference sequence). This CDR3 is 12 amino acids long. V lost 4 bases, J lost 8 bases, and 11 bases lay in between. The CDR3 sequence: CASSWVDGGYTF. The CDR3 nucleotides read TGTGCCAGCAGCTGGGTCGACGGAGGCTACACCTTC.

The chain couples TRBV27 to TRBJ2-3; D call uncertain. The CDR3 length is 15 residues. V dropped 4 bases and J dropped 7 bases, with 18 bases sitting between them. Germline CDR1 and CDR2: MNHEY and SMNVEV (reference sequence). The CDR3 DNA is TGTGCCAGCAGTTCAACCCGCTTGGGCGGAAATACGCAGTATTTT. The encoded protein is CASSSTRLGGNTQYF.

The chain joins TRBV5-1 to TRBJ1-6, with 7 bases fitting TRBD1. V dropped 4 bases and J dropped 6; count of bases not matched to a gene: 7. Germline V gene data show CDR1 as SGHRS and CDR2 as YFSETQ. The CDR3 contains 15 residues. The CDR3 protein is CASSPGQTINSPLHF. CDR3 bases: TGCGCCAGCAGCCCGGGACAGACGATTAATTCACCCCTCCACTTT. The entire variable domain, with the rest obtained from reference TRBV5-1 and TRBJ1-6, is as follows: KAGVTQTPRYLIKTRGQQVTLSCSPISGHRSVSWYQQTPGQGLQFLFEYFSETQRNKGNFPGRFSGRQFSNSRSEMNVSTLELGDSALYLCASSPGQTINSPLHFGNGTRLTVT.

Note on this clone: Within the sample, other DNA sequences also encode this same CDR3. V usage is TRBV5-1 and J usage is TRBJ2-7; D is ambiguous. CDR3 length: 11 residues. CDR1 SGHRS and CDR2 YFSETQ come from the germline V gene. Deletions cut 10 bases from V and 2 bases from J, with 10 bases between. The DNA for the CDR3 is TGCGCCTCCAAGACGGCCTACGAGCAGTACTTC. Its translation: CASKTAYEQYF.

This clone was recorded a few times. The same CDR3 also results from other DNA sequences found in this sample. This rearrangement joins TRBV5-1 to TRBJ1-1; D is unresolved. Per the germline V gene, CDR1 is SGHRS and CDR2 is YFSETQ. The CDR3 contains 14 residues. Trimming removed 0 bases at V and 1 base at J, with 7 bases between. CDR3 in amino acids: CASSLGTANTEAFF. Here the CDR3 DNA reads TGCGCCAGCAGCTTGGGGACTGCGAACACTGAAGCTTTCTTT.

In its sample, this clone was seen a few times. The chain uses TRBV28 and TRBJ1-2, with a tentative D call TRBD1 (6 bases). The germline CDR1 and CDR2 sequences are MDHEN and SYDVKM. The CDR3 runs to 13 residues. V was pared by 6 bases and J by 5 bases, with 13 bases between. CDR3 in amino acids: CASSNTGSYGYTF. The CDR3 DNA follows: TGTGCCAGCAGCAATACAGGGAGTTATGGCTACACCTTC.

This clone was found once. The chain joins TRBV6-5 to TRBJ1-1, with unresolved D. The CDR3 is 13 residues long. Germline V lookup: CDR1 MNHEY, CDR2 SVGAGI. Trimming left V 8 bases short and J 1 base short, with 11 bases between. CDR3 amino acids: CASRIQPNTEAFF. In DNA, the CDR3 is TGTGCCAGCCGAATACAGCCGAACACTGAAGCTTTCTTT.

The rearrangement joins TRBV2 to TRBJ1-5; TRBD1 might be the D (5 bases). The length of the CDR3 is 14 residues. Trimming took off 6 bases at V and 2 bases at J, with 11 bases between the two ends. Germline V gene sequence: CDR1 SNHLY, CDR2 FYNNEI. The CDR3 DNA reads as TGTGCCAGCAGCGATCAGGGTGGCAATCAGCCCCAGCATTTT. Translation: CASSDQGGNQPQHF.

This chain uses TRBV30 with TRBJ2-3, with D maybe TRBD2 (6 bases). V was cut by 2 bases and J by 7 bases, with 16 bases left in between. CDR3 length equals 14 residues. Germline values: CDR1 GTSNPN, CDR2 SVGIG (reference sequence). CDR3 sequence: CAWSRRGREHTQYF. In nucleotides, the CDR3 is TGTGCCTGGAGTCGGAGGGGAAGGGAACATACGCAGTATTTT.

The chain uses TRBV14 and TRBJ2-7; D could derive from TRBD1 or TRBD2 (6 bases each). With 0 bases removed from V and 6 bases from J, the gap between germline ends came to 12 bases. Germline CDR1 SGHDN, CDR2 FVKESK. CDR3 length: 14 amino acids. The CDR3 DNA reads TGTGCCAGCAGCCAAGATTGGGGGGCCGGCGAGCAGTACTTC. It is translated as CASSQDWGAGEQYF.

V gene TRBV6-6 combines with J gene TRBJ2-5; TRBD1 matches 12 bases. V dropped 5 bases and J dropped 6; count of bases not matched to a gene: 10. This CDR3 is 16 amino acids long. The V gene's germline CDR1 is MNHNY and CDR2 SVGAGI (reference sequence). CDR3 residues: CASSTSSGQGAKTQYF. CDR3 in DNA: TGTGCCAGCAGTACGTCCTCGGGACAGGGGGCAAAGACCCAGTACTTC.

Notes on this clone: Other DNA sequences in the same sample also yield this CDR3. The J gene is TRBJ1-1, the V gene TRBV10-2; D is unresolved. Germline CDR1 and CDR2: WSHSY and SAAADI. The germline V and J ends were trimmed by 3 bases and 7 bases, with 6 bases remaining between them. The CDR3 extends over 11 amino acids. CDR3 amino acids: CASSEGFEAFF. CDR3 bases: TGCGCCAGCAGTGAAGGATTTGAAGCTTTCTTT.

The rearrangement links TRBV29-1 to TRBJ2-7; D unclear. CDR3 length: 11 amino acids. Per germline, CDR1 SQVTM and CDR2 ANQGSEA. V was shortened by 4 bases and J by 3 bases, with 7 bases between the two germline ends. The CDR3 here is CSVVRGYEQYF. Written as DNA, the CDR3 is TGCAGCGTTGTAAGAGGCTACGAGCAGTACTTC.

J is TRBJ1-2 and V is TRBV7-2, with a weak D call TRBD1 (5 bases). Germline CDR1 SGHTA, CDR2 FQGNSA. The CDR3 has 13 amino acids. V shed 1 base and J shed 7 bases, with 10 bases lying between them. CDR3 in amino acids: CASSLVSGFGYTF. For the CDR3, the DNA is TGTGCCAGCAGCTTAGTGTCAGGGTTTGGCTACACCTTC.

This clone has more than one count but fewer than ten. The chain uses TRBV4-3 and TRBJ2-2; possibly TRBD1 or TRBD2 for D (5 bases each). Germline V CDR1 and CDR2: LGHNA, YSLEER. This CDR3 has 16 amino acids. Trimming shortened V by 0 bases and J by 7 bases, and 15 bases separated the two germline ends. CDR3 amino acids: CASSQEIPGRGGELFF. Written as DNA, the CDR3 is TGCGCCAGCAGCCAAGAGATCCCGGGGCGAGGCGGGGAGCTGTTTTTT.

This chain connects TRBV7-9 to TRBJ2-6; 11 bases align to TRBD1. V shed 5 bases, J shed 3 bases, and the junction held 6 bases outside the gene matches. The germline CDR1 and CDR2 sequences are SEHNR and FQNEAQ (reference sequence). The CDR3 length is 17 residues. CDR3 region: CASSGDRGKVGANVLTF. CDR3 bases: TGTGCCAGCAGCGGGGACAGGGGGAAGGTTGGGGCCAACGTCCTGACTTTC.

Only a few counts were recorded for this clone. This chain uses TRBV7-2 with TRBJ2-5; TRBD1 might be the D (6 bases). V was shortened by 5 bases and J by 4 bases, with 8 bases between the two germline ends. Per germline, CDR1 SGHTA and CDR2 FQGNSA. The CDR3 is 12 residues long. The CDR3 sequence: CASSNRVETQYF. DNA of the CDR3: TGTGCCAGCAGCAACAGGGTAGAGACCCAGTACTTC.

The rearrangement uses TRBV7-2 and TRBJ2-2; tentatively, D is TRBD2 (5 bases). V was pared by 4 bases and J by 10 bases, with 10 bases between. The CDR3 spans 12 residues. Looked up from germline, CDR1 is SGHTA and CDR2 is FQGNSA. The CDR3 sequence is CASSSYGMELFF. The CDR3 DNA reads TGTGCCAGCAGCTCTTACGGGATGGAGCTGTTTTTT.

V and J are TRBV2 and TRBJ1-2; D is unclear. The length of the CDR3 is 12 residues. The ends were cut back, 5 bases at V and 3 bases at J, with 7 bases in the middle. CDR1 is SNHLY, CDR2 FYNNEI, per germline. CDR3 sequence (DNA): TGTGCCAGCAGTTTGGGAGACTATGGCTACACCTTC. It is translated as CASSLGDYGYTF.

The V call is TRBV27, the J call TRBJ2-1; D remains unclear. The germline CDR1 and CDR2 sequences are MNHEY and SMNVEV (reference sequence). The CDR3 contains 15 residues. V was pared by 6 bases and J by 0 bases, with 12 bases between. The CDR3, as DNA: TGTGCCAGCAGGTCGACACACATCTCCTACAATGAGCAGTTCTTC. It translates to CASRSTHISYNEQFF.

V is TRBV6-6 and J is TRBJ2-5; possibly TRBD1 for D (6 bases). V lost 8 bases and J 4 bases, leaving 14 bases between the germline ends. The germline gives CDR1 MNHNY, CDR2 SVGAGI (reference sequence). The length of the CDR3 is 13 residues. The CDR3 nucleotides read TGTGCCAGCCAAAAACAGGGCAGAGAGACCCAGTACTTC. It specifies CASQKQGRETQYF.

Concerning this clone itself: The same CDR3 also results from other DNA sequences found in this sample. The chain joins TRBV5-1 to TRBJ2-1; tentatively, D is TRBD1 (5 bases). Germline CDR1 and CDR2: SGHRS and YFSETQ. V was pared by 3 bases and J by 4 bases, with 8 bases between. The CDR3 contains 13 residues. In nucleotides, the CDR3 is TGCGCCAGCAGCTCCCAGGGTTACAATGAGCAGTTCTTC. Protein sequence: CASSSQGYNEQFF.

This chain connects TRBV7-9 to TRBJ1-6, with D possibly TRBD1 on 5 matching bases. CDR1 and CDR2 (germline): SEHNR, FQNEAQ (reference sequence). The V end lost 6 bases, the J end lost 5 bases, and 8 bases lay between the germline ends. This CDR3 has 13 amino acids. The CDR3 DNA follows: TGTGCCAGCAGGGGGGGAAATAATTCACCCCTCCACTTT. Its protein product is CASRGGNNSPLHF.

This clone has a single count. The chain combines TRBV21-1 with TRBJ2-2; the D call in the table, TRBD1, was not verified against the DNA. TRBV21-1 is given as a pseudogene. There are 16 residues in the CDR3. The CDR3 nucleotides read TGTGCCAGCAGCAAACAGAAACAGGAGAACACCGGGGAGCTGTTTTTT. Protein sequence: CASSKQKQENTGELFF.

CDR3 in amino acids: CASSVLESGANVLTF. The CDR3 region has the DNA TGTGCCAGCAGTGTTTTAGAGTCTGGGGCCAACGTCCTGACTTTC. The chain is built from TRBV2 and TRBJ2-6; D gene ambiguous. V was shortened by 4 bases and J by 1 base, with 8 bases between the two germline ends. Germline V lookup: CDR1 SNHLY, CDR2 FYNNEI. This CDR3 spans 15 amino acids.